The 27 T cell receptor beta chains reported below all come from one sample, sequenced in a study of blood T cell repertoires in COVID-19. Sequencing used immunoSEQ multiplex PCR; TCRdb keeps in-frame clones, though not all of them. Here the sample spans roughly 51,000 clones, roughly nine tenths being singletons. Sequencing input: peripheral blood. The origin of the receptors is a woman aged 55 to 70 with active or convalescent COVID-19.

The count of this clone is one. The chain uses TRBV19 and TRBJ2-1, with D tentatively TRBD1 (6 bases). CDR3 length: 15 residues. Germline V CDR1 and CDR2: LNHDA, SQIVND (reference sequence). Trimming shortened V by 5 bases and J by 6 bases, and 17 bases separated the two germline ends. The CDR3 DNA reads as TGTGCCAGTAGTCCAACAGGGATAGGGCCCAATGAGCAGTTCTTC. Its translation: CASSPTGIGPNEQFF.

The CDR3 protein is CASSLEQVKPREQYF. In DNA form, the CDR3 reads TGTGCCAGCAGCTTGGAACAGGTCAAGCCGAGAGAGCAGTACTTC. This chain joins TRBV5-5 and TRBJ2-7, with a possible D match to TRBD1 (5 bases). This CDR3 spans 15 amino acids. Trimming shortened V by 0 bases and J by 7 bases, and 17 bases separated the two germline ends. The V gene's germline CDR1 is SGHKS and CDR2 YYEKEE (reference sequence).

In its sample, this clone was seen once. The chain is built from TRBV10-3 and TRBJ2-3, with TRBD2 as a possible D gene (5 bases). V lost 7 bases and J 2 bases, leaving 13 bases between the germline ends. Germline CDR1 reads ENHRY; CDR2 reads SYGVKD. CDR3 length: 14 amino acids. The CDR3 spells CAITDTGTTDTQYF. In DNA, the CDR3 is TGTGCCATCACCGATACGGGAACCACAGATACGCAGTATTTT.

The chain is built from TRBV24-1 and TRBJ2-1, with 11 nucleotides matching TRBD2. The CDR3 consists of 19 residues. CDR1 and CDR2 from the germline V gene are KGHDR and SFDVKD. Losses at the gene ends were 0 bases for V and 4 bases for J; bases not matched to a gene: 10. The CDR3 region is CATSDLPGTSGSLYNEQFF. The CDR3 DNA follows: TGTGCCACCAGTGATTTGCCCGGGACTAGCGGTTCTTTATACAATGAGCAGTTCTTC.

V gene TRBV4-1 combines with J gene TRBJ2-1; possibly TRBD2 for D (5 bases). The V gene lost 0 bases and the J gene lost 8 bases, with 11 bases spanning the gap. The CDR3 sequence is 14 residues long. Per the germline V gene, CDR1 is MGHRA and CDR2 is YSYEKL. The CDR3 protein is CASSQDGLAHEQFF. CDR3 coding DNA: TGCGCCAGCAGCCAAGACGGGCTAGCCCATGAGCAGTTCTTC.

The chain uses TRBV9 and TRBJ2-1; the match to TRBD2 covers 9 bases. Germline lookup yields CDR1 SGDLS and CDR2 YYNGEE. The CDR3 runs to 18 residues. The ends lost 0 bases at V and 8 bases at J; junction bases unmatched: 15. This CDR3 reads CASSVVPSGALGNDEQFF. DNA for the CDR3: TGTGCCAGCAGCGTAGTACCTAGCGGGGCCCTAGGTAACGATGAGCAGTTCTTC.

CDR3 sequence (DNA): TGTGCCAGTGCAAGAGAACAGGGGGCTGACTTGGAGACCCAGTACTTC. It yields the protein CASAREQGADLETQYF. The chain is built from TRBV19 and TRBJ2-5, with 9 bases aligning to TRBD1. V gave up 8 bases and J gave up 5 bases; unmatched junction bases: 15. This CDR3 has 16 amino acids. Germline CDR1 and CDR2: LNHDA and SQIVND (reference sequence).

The chain links TRBV6-5 to TRBJ1-2, with D possibly TRBD1 on 5 matching bases. Germline CDR1 is MNHEY and CDR2 is SVGAGI. This CDR3 contains 16 residues. Trimming removed 1 base at V and 4 bases at J, with 16 bases between. The CDR3 here is CASSYFTVGLGYGYTF. The DNA of the CDR3 is TGTGCCAGCAGTTACTTCACAGTGGGGCTTGGCTATGGCTACACCTTC.

This rearrangement joins TRBV11-2 to TRBJ2-1; D is possibly TRBD2 (6 bases). The germline V and J ends were trimmed by 2 bases and 7 bases, with 21 bases remaining between them. The CDR3 spans 17 residues. The germline CDR1 and CDR2 sequences are SGHAT and FQNNGV. The CDR3 here is CASSLRAWSGVWNEQFF. The CDR3 nucleotides read TGTGCCAGCAGCTTAAGGGCGTGGTCGGGAGTATGGAATGAGCAGTTCTTC.

The rearrangement uses TRBV6-5 and TRBJ2-2; 8 bases are a match to TRBD1. With V trimmed by 2 bases and J by 4 bases, 6 bases remained unmatched. This CDR3 is built from 16 residues. The germline CDR1 and CDR2 sequences are MNHEY and SVGAGI. The CDR3 region has the DNA TGTGCCAGCAGTTACAGAAGGACAGGGAGCACCGGGGAGCTGTTTTTT. It encodes CASSYRRTGSTGELFF.

This chain connects TRBV28 to TRBJ1-1, with a weak D call TRBD1 (5 bases). CDR1 is MDHEN and CDR2 is SYDVKM in the germline V gene. The ends were cut back, 3 bases at V and 5 bases at J, with 10 bases in the middle. The CDR3 is 13 residues long. DNA of the CDR3: TGTGCCAGCAGTTTTGTAGGGGTAACTGAAGCTTTCTTT. Translation: CASSFVGVTEAFF.

This clone showed up just once. V is TRBV5-1 and J is TRBJ2-1; 9 nucleotides line up with TRBD1. Trimming cost V 4 bases and J 5 bases; bases outside gene matches: 4. The CDR3 length is 14 residues. Germline CDR1 SGHRS, CDR2 YFSETQ. CDR3 DNA sequence: TGCGCCAGCAGCCAACAGGGGGCCGACAATGAGCAGTTCTTC. It translates to CASSQQGADNEQFF.

This rearrangement joins TRBV19 to TRBJ2-1; maybe TRBD1 (6 bases). V was trimmed by 8 bases and J by 0 bases, leaving 17 bases between them. Germline V lookup: CDR1 LNHDA, CDR2 SQIVND (reference sequence). The CDR3 is made up of 16 amino acids. The CDR3 nucleotides read TGTGCCAGTCGAGGACCCGGGACACCCTCCTACAATGAGCAGTTCTTC. Translated: CASRGPGTPSYNEQFF. Full variable domain (missing parts from reference TRBV19 and TRBJ2-1): DGGITQSPKYLFRKEGQNVTLSCEQNLNHDAMYWYRQDPGQGLRLIYYSQIVNDFQKGDIAEGYSVSREKKESFPLTVTSAQKNPTAFYLCASRGPGTPSYNEQFFGPGTRLTVL.

This clone was observed once. V gene TRBV4-2 combines with J gene TRBJ1-3; D remains ambiguous. The CDR3 extends over 15 amino acids. Deletions cut 0 bases from V and 2 bases from J, with 8 bases between. CDR1 and CDR2 (germline): LGHNA, YNFKEQ. The CDR3 DNA reads TGTGCCAGCAGCCAAGAGAGGAGTGCTGGAAACACCATATATTTT. It encodes CASSQERSAGNTIYF.

This rearrangement joins TRBV5-1 to TRBJ1-4; D ambiguous. The CDR3 is made up of 12 amino acids. The germline V and J ends were trimmed by 3 bases and 8 bases, with 8 bases remaining between them. CDR1 is SGHRS and CDR2 is YFSETQ in the germline V gene. CDR3: CASSSTREKLFF. CDR3 in DNA: TGCGCCAGCAGCTCCACCAGGGAAAAACTGTTTTTT.

The chain links TRBV6-5 to TRBJ1-3; no clear D. The CDR3 spans 15 residues. The V end lost 6 bases, the J end lost 4 bases, and 16 bases lay between the germline ends. From germline, CDR1 is MNHEY and CDR2 SVGAGI. As DNA, the CDR3 is TGTGCCAGCAGCCGACAAGGCGTCAAGGGAAACACCATATATTTT. This translates into CASSRQGVKGNTIYF.

V usage is TRBV30 and J usage is TRBJ2-6, with D perhaps TRBD1 (5 bases). CDR3 length: 14 amino acids. Germline loops: CDR1 GTSNPN, CDR2 SVGIG (reference sequence). The V gene lost 3 bases and the J gene lost 4 bases, with 10 bases spanning the gap. CDR3 DNA: TGTGCCTGGAGGAACAGGTACGGGGCCAACGTCCTGACTTTC. This translates into CAWRNRYGANVLTF.

The chain employs TRBV9 and TRBJ2-1; 8 nucleotides align to TRBD2. The germline CDR1 and CDR2 sequences are SGDLS and YYNGEE. V gave up 3 bases and J gave up 4 bases; unmatched junction bases: 6. The CDR3 contains 15 residues. This CDR3 is CASSAGGTSYNEQFF. In DNA, the CDR3 is TGTGCCAGCAGCGCTGGCGGGACTAGTTACAATGAGCAGTTCTTC.

J is TRBJ2-3 and V is TRBV20-1; D is possibly TRBD2 (5 bases). V was trimmed by 6 bases and J by 6 bases, leaving 7 bases between them. Germline loops: CDR1 DFQATT, CDR2 SNEGSKA (reference sequence). The CDR3 is 10 residues long. The CDR3 loop reads CSAGGDTQYF. CDR3 coding DNA: TGCAGTGCCGGCGGGGATACGCAGTATTTT.

The V call is TRBV11-3, the J call TRBJ2-3, with TRBD2 matching over 11 bases. There are 16 residues in the CDR3. Germline CDR1 SGHNT, CDR2 YENEEA. J lost 4 bases, V lost 5 bases, and 8 bases had no gene match. CDR3 bases: TGTGCCAGCAGCCCCACCCTAGCGGGGGGACCAGATACGCAGTATTTT. It specifies CASSPTLAGGPDTQYF.

The rearrangement uses TRBV6-5 and TRBJ1-5, with 11 bases aligning to TRBD1. Germline-derived CDR1 and CDR2 are MNHEY and SVGAGI. This CDR3 contains 14 residues. The junction had 7 bases not matched to a gene; V was cut back by 9 bases and J by 6 bases. The CDR3 protein is CASTGQGAVQPQHF. The CDR3 coding sequence is TGTGCCAGTACCGGACAGGGGGCAGTTCAGCCCCAGCATTTT.

The chain uses TRBV15 and TRBJ1-2, with D uncertain. Germline V gene sequence: CDR1 LNHNV, CDR2 YYDKDF (reference sequence). Trimming stripped 0 bases from V and 4 bases from J, with 9 bases between. The length of the CDR3 is 14 residues. The CDR3 loop is CATSRDVYTYGYTF. Here the CDR3 DNA reads TGTGCCACCAGCAGAGATGTTTACACCTATGGCTACACCTTC.

V usage is TRBV20-1 and J usage is TRBJ2-7, with 10 positions matching TRBD2. After removal of 3 bases from V and 0 bases from J, the junction contained 2 bases not matched to a gene. This CDR3 comprises 14 residues. Germline lookup yields CDR1 DFQATT and CDR2 SNEGSKA (reference sequence). The CDR3 DNA reads as TGCAGTGCTAGTTGGACTAGCGGCTCCTACGAGCAGTACTTC. As protein: CSASWTSGSYEQYF.

The gene calls are TRBV6-5 and TRBJ1-5; 8 positions agree with TRBD1. Unmatched junction bases numbered 9, after V lost 7 bases and J lost 4 bases. The CDR3 totals 15 residues. Looked up from germline, CDR1 is MNHEY and CDR2 is SVGAGI. The CDR3 sequence: CASKTGAVTNQPQHF. In DNA form, the CDR3 reads TGTGCCAGCAAGACAGGGGCCGTAACTAATCAGCCCCAGCATTTT.

This chain connects TRBV18 to TRBJ1-3; the D gene is possibly TRBD1 (6 bases). This CDR3 spans 15 amino acids. The germline CDR1 and CDR2 sequences are KGHSH and LQKENI. Trimming left V 1 base short and J 5 bases short, with 12 bases between. As DNA, the CDR3 is TGTGCCAGCTCACCACAGATGGACAGCAGAAACACCATATATTTT. Amino acid sequence: CASSPQMDSRNTIYF. Drawing the rest from reference TRBV18 and TRBJ1-3, the complete variable domain is NAGVMQNPRHLVRRRGQEARLRCSPMKGHSHVYWYRQLPEEGLKFMVYLQKENIIDESGMPKERFSAEFPKEGPSILRIQQVVRGDSAAYFCASSPQMDSRNTIYFGEGSWLTVV.

The genes are TRBV10-2 and TRBJ1-6; unclear D gene. CDR1 WSHSY and CDR2 SAAADI come from the germline V gene. V lost 6 bases to trimming and J lost 7 bases, with 7 bases between them. CDR3 length equals 12 residues. In DNA, the CDR3 is TGCGCCAGCAGGGCGGTAAATTCACCCCTCCACTTT. Its protein is CASRAVNSPLHF.

This sequence joins TRBV6-5 and TRBJ2-5; D might be TRBD1 (7 bases). Per the germline V gene, CDR1 is MNHEY and CDR2 is SVGAGI. The CDR3 spans 14 residues. V lost 7 bases and J 4 bases, leaving 16 bases between the germline ends. CDR3 loop: CASKGAGSRETQYF. In DNA form, the CDR3 reads TGTGCCAGCAAGGGGGCGGGGTCTAGAGAGACCCAGTACTTC.